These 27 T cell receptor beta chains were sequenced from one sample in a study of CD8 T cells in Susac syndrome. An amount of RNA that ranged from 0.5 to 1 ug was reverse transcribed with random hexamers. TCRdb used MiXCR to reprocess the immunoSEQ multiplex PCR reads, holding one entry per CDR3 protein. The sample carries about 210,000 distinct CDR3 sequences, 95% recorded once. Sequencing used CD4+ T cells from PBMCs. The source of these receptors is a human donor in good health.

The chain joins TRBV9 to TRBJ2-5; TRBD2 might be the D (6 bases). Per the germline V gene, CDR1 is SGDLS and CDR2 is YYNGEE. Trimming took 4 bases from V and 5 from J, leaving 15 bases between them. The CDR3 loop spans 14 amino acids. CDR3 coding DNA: TGTGCCAGCAGCTCCTCTACTGGGGGGGAGACCCAGTACTTC. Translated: CASSSSTGGETQYF.

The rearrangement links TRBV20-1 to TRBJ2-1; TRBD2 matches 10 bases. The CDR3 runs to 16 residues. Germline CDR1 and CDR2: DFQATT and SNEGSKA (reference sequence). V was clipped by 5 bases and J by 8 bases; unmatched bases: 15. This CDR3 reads CSAATRGLAGAHEQFF. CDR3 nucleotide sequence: TGCAGTGCTGCCACTCGGGGGCTAGCGGGAGCTCATGAGCAGTTCTTC.

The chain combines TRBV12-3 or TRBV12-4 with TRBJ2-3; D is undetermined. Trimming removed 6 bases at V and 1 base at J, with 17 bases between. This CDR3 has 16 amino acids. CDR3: CASRGFGIDRTDTQYF. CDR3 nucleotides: TGTGCCAGCAGGGGATTTGGGATAGACCGCACAGATACGCAGTATTTT.

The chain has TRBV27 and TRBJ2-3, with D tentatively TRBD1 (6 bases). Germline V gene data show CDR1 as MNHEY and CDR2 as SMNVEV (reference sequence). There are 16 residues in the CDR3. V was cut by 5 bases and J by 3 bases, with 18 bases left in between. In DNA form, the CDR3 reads TGTGCCAGCAGTCCCGTTAGGGGGACCGGGACAGATACGCAGTATTTT. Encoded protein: CASSPVRGTGTDTQYF.

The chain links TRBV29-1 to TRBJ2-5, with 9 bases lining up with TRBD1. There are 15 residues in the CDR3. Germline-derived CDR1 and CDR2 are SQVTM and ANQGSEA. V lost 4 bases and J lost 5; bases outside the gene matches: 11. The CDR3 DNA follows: TGCAGCGTTGGGAGGACAGGGGCCGCCGCGGAGACCCAGTACTTC. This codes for CSVGRTGAAAETQYF.

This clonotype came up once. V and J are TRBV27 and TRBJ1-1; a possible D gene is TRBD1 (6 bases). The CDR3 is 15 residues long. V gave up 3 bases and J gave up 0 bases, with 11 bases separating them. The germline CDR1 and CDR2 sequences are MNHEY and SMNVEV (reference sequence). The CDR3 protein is CASSFGTPLNTEAFF. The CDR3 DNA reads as TGTGCCAGCAGTTTCGGGACACCGCTGAACACTGAAGCTTTCTTT.

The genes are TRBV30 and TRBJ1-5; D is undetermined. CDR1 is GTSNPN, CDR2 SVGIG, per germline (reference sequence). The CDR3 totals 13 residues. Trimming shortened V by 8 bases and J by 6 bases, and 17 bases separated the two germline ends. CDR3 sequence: CALREGASQPQHF. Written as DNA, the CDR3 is TGTGCCCTAAGGGAGGGTGCGAGTCAGCCCCAGCATTTT.

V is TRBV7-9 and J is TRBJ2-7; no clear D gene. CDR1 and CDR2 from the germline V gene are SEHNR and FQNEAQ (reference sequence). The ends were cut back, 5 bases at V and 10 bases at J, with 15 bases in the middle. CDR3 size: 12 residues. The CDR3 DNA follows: TGTGCCAGCAGCCTCACTTCAGGAAACCAGTACTTC. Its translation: CASSLTSGNQYF.

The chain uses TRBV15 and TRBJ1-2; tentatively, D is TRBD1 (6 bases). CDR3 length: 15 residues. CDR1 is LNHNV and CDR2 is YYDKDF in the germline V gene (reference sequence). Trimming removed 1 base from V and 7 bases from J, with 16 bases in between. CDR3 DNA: TGTGCCACCAGCAGAGCGGGGGCCTATCGGGGTGGCTACACCTTC. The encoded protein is CATSRAGAYRGGYTF.

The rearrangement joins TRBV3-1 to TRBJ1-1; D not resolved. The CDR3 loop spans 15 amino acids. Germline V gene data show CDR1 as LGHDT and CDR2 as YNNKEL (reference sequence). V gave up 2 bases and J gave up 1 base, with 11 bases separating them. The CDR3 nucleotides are TGTGCCAGCAGCCAAAGTTTAGGAGCGAACACTGAAGCTTTCTTT. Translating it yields CASSQSLGANTEAFF.

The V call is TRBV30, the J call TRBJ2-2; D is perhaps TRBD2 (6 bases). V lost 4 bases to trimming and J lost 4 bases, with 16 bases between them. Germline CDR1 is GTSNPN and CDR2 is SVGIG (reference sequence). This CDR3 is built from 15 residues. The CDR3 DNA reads TGTGCCTGGACTCCAGTAGCGGTTCTCACCGGGGAGCTGTTTTTT. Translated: CAWTPVAVLTGELFF. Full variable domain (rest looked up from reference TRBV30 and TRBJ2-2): SQTIHQWPATLVQPVGSPLSLECTVEGTSNPNLYWYRQAAGRGLQLLFYSVGIGQISSEVPQNLSASRPQDRQFILSSKKLLLSDSGFYLCAWTPVAVLTGELFFGEGSRLTVL.

The CDR3 protein is CASSQSRSYEQYV. The CDR3 region has the DNA TGCGCCAGCAGTCAAAGTCGGTCCTACGAGCAGTACGTC. V gene TRBV23-1 combines with J gene TRBJ2-7, with D unclear. TRBV23-1 carries the ORF label, with uncertain function. The CDR3 is 13 residues long. With 2 bases removed from V and 1 base from J, the gap between germline ends came to 6 bases.

Here the CDR3 DNA reads TGTGCCTGGAGGAGAACCAGCTATGAGCAGTTCTTC. Its translation is CAWRRTSYEQFF. The chain recombines TRBV30 with TRBJ2-1, with D unclear. From germline, CDR1 is GTSNPN and CDR2 SVGIG (reference sequence). This CDR3 comprises 12 residues. The V and J ends lost 3 bases and 8 bases respectively, with 11 bases between them.

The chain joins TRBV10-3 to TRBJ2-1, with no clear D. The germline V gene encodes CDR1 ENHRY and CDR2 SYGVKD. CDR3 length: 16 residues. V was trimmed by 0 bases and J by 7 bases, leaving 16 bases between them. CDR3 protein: CAISESTFGIDNEQFF. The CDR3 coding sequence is TGTGCCATCAGTGAGTCCACATTTGGTATAGATAATGAGCAGTTCTTC.

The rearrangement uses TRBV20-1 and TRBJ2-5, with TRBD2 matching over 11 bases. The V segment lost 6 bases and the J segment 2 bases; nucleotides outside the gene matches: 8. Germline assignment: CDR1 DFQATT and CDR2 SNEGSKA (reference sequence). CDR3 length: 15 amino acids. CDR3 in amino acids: CSAPGVAGGQETQYF. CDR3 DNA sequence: TGCAGTGCCCCGGGGGTAGCGGGGGGGCAAGAGACCCAGTACTTC.

CDR3: CASSFGDQQPQHF. CDR3 DNA: TGTGCCAGCAGTTTCGGGGACCAGCAGCCCCAGCATTTT. The chain has TRBV6-2 or TRBV6-3 and TRBJ1-5; maybe TRBD1 (5 bases). Germline V gene data show CDR1 as MNHEY and CDR2 as SVGEGT. CDR3 length equals 13 residues. V was shortened by 4 bases and J by 7 bases, with 11 bases between the two germline ends.

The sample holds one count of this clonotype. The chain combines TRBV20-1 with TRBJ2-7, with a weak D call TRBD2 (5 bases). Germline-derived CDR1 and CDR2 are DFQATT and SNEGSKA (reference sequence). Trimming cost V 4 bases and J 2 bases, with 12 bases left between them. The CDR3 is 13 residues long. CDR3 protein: CSAKSSVAYEQYV. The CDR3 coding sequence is TGCAGTGCTAAGAGTAGCGTAGCCTACGAGCAGTACGTC.

This chain's CDR3 is CASSVTGLTYEQYV. In DNA form, the CDR3 reads TGTGCCAGCAGCGTGACGGGACTCACATACGAGCAGTACGTC. The gene calls are TRBV9 and TRBJ2-7; weak D call: TRBD2 (6 bases). The length of the CDR3 is 14 residues. CDR1 is SGDLS, CDR2 YYNGEE, per germline. Deletions cut 2 bases from V and 4 bases from J, with 13 bases between.

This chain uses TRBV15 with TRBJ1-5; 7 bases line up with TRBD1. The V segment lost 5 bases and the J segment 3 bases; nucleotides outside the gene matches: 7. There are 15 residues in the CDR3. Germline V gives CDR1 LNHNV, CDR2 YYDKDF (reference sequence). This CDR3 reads CATSLDRAYNQPQHF. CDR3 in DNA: TGTGCCACCAGCCTAGACAGGGCCTACAATCAGCCCCAGCATTTT.

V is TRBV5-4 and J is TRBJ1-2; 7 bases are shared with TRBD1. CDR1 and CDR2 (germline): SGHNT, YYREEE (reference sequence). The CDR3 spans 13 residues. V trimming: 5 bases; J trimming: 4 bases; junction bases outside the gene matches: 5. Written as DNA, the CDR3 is TGTGCCAGCAGGGACAGGTCTACCTATGGCTACACCTTC. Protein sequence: CASRDRSTYGYTF. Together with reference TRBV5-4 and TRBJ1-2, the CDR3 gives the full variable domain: ETGVTQSPTHLIKTRGQQVTLRCSSQSGHNTVSWYQQALGQGPQFIFQYYREEENGRGNFPPRFSGLQFPNYSSELNVNALELDDSALYLCASRDRSTYGYTFGSGTRLTVV.

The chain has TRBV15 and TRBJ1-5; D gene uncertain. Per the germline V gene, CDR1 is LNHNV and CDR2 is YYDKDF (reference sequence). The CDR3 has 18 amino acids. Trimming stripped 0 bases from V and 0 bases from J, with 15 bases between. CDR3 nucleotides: TGTGCCACCAGCAGAGATCTCGGAAAGGTCAATAGCAATCAGCCCCAGCATTTT. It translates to CATSRDLGKVNSNQPQHF.

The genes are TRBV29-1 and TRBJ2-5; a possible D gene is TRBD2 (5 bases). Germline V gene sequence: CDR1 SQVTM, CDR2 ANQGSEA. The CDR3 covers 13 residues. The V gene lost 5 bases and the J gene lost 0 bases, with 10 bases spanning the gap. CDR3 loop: CSVREQNQETQYF. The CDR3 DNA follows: TGCAGCGTTCGGGAACAAAACCAAGAGACCCAGTACTTC.

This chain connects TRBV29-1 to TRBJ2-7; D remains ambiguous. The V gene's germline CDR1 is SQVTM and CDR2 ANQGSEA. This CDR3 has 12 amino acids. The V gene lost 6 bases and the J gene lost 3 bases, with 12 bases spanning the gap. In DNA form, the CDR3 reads TGCAGCGTGGGATTCGCTGACTACGAGCAGTACTTC. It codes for CSVGFADYEQYF.

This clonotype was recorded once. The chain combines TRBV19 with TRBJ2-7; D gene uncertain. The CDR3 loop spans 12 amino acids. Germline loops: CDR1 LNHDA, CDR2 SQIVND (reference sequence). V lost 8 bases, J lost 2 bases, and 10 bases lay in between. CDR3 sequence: CASVGQAYEQYV. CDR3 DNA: TGTGCCAGTGTCGGCCAGGCCTACGAGCAGTACGTC.

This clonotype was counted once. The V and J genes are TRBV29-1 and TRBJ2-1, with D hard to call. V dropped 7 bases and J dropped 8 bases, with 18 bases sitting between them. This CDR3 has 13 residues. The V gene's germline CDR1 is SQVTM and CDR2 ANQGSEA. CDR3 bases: TGCAGCGCGACCACGGACCCTTTGGATGAGCAGTTCTTC. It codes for CSATTDPLDEQFF.

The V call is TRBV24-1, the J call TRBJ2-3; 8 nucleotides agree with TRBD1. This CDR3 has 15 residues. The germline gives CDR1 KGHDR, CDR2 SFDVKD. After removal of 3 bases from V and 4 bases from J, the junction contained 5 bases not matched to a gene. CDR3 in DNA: TGTGCCACCAGTGATCCCGGACAGGGAGCAGATACGCAGTATTTT. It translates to CATSDPGQGADTQYF.

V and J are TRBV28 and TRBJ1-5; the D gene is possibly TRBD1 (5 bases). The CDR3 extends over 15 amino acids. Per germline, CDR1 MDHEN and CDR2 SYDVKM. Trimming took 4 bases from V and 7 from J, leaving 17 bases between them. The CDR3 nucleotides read TGTGCCAGCAGTTCTGGGGGGGGAGAACAGCAGCCCCAGCATTTT. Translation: CASSSGGGEQQPQHF.